The 18 T cell receptor beta chains in this list originate from one sample, sequenced in a study of blood T cell repertoires in COVID-19. The data were produced by immunoSEQ multiplex PCR, yet TCRdb's version contains in-frame clones alone and is incomplete. The table records about 100,000 clones, over 70% of them present only once. The specimen was peripheral blood. The origin of the receptors is a man between 60 and 75 years old with acute or convalescent COVID-19.

The CDR3 nucleotides read TGTGCCAGCAGCCAAGTTGGGGCAGACTCTGGAAACACCATATATTTT. Amino acid sequence: CASSQVGADSGNTIYF. The chain has TRBV4-2 and TRBJ1-3; D is possibly TRBD1 (5 bases). The length of the CDR3 is 16 residues. Trimming took off 1 base at V and 0 bases at J, with 10 bases between the two ends. Germline V gene lookup returns CDR1 LGHNA and CDR2 YNFKEQ.

V usage is TRBV3-1 (or the pseudogene TRBV3-2) and J usage is TRBJ1-1, with 9 bases identical to TRBD1. J was trimmed by 7 bases and V by 5 bases; bases with no gene match: 8. The CDR3 has 14 amino acids. Germline V lookup: CDR1 LGHDT, CDR2 YNNKEL (reference sequence). The CDR3 nucleotides read TGTGCCAGCAGCTTATCCGGGACAGGGATTGAAGCTTTCTTT. Translating gives CASSLSGTGIEAFF.

V and J are TRBV5-4 and TRBJ2-7, with 8 bases that match TRBD1. The germline V gene has CDR1 SGHNT and CDR2 YYREEE (reference sequence). This CDR3 is 15 amino acids long. Trimming cost V 0 bases and J 3 bases; bases outside gene matches: 5. DNA of the CDR3: TGTGCCAGCAGCTTGGTTACAGGGGGTATCTACGAGCAGTACTTC. It codes for CASSLVTGGIYEQYF.

The rearrangement uses TRBV9 and TRBJ2-5, with D unclear. The CDR3 is 16 amino acids. Trimming pared 0 bases from V and 3 bases from J, leaving 15 bases between. Germline CDR1 SGDLS, CDR2 YYNGEE. The CDR3 DNA follows: TGTGCCAGCAGCGTAGGTGAAGGAGCCCGCAAAGAGACCCAGTACTTC. Protein: CASSVGEGARKETQYF.

The chain combines TRBV19 with TRBJ1-2; 9 nucleotides agree with TRBD1. The CDR3 is made up of 13 amino acids. V lost 9 bases, J lost 7 bases, and 9 bases stayed unmatched. Germline V gene lookup returns CDR1 LNHDA and CDR2 SQIVND (reference sequence). The CDR3 DNA is TGTGCCAGCGAGCCGGGACAGGGTTCTGGCTACACCTTC. Amino acids: CASEPGQGSGYTF.

The CDR3 DNA is TGCGCCAGCAGCCCCGGGACTAGCGGGGGGGCCGGGGTCAATGAGCAGTTCTTC. It is translated as CASSPGTSGGAGVNEQFF. The chain carries TRBV4-3 and TRBJ2-1; 16 nucleotides line up with TRBD2. V lost 4 bases and J lost 6; bases outside the gene matches: 9. CDR1 is LGHNA and CDR2 is YSLEER in the germline V gene. The CDR3 runs to 18 residues.

The chain is built from TRBV10-3 and TRBJ2-1, with TRBD2 matching over 9 bases. Germline V gene data show CDR1 as ENHRY and CDR2 as SYGVKD. The CDR3 runs 18 residues. The V segment lost 0 bases and the J segment 4 bases; nucleotides outside the gene matches: 10. The CDR3 reads CAISESAGSLAGYNEQFF. Here the CDR3 DNA reads TGTGCCATCAGTGAGTCAGCCGGGAGCCTAGCGGGATACAATGAGCAGTTCTTC.

The chain carries TRBV7-8 and TRBJ1-1; no definite D call. The CDR3 length is 13 residues. The germline V gene encodes CDR1 SGHVS and CDR2 FQNEAQ. V shed 6 bases and J shed 5 bases, with 13 bases lying between them. In nucleotides, the CDR3 is TGTGCCAGCAGAATACTAGGCTGGACTGAAGCTTTCTTT. It translates to CASRILGWTEAFF. Based on the CDR3 plus reference TRBV7-8 and TRBJ1-1, the full variable domain is GAGVSQSPRYKVAKRGQDVALRCDPISGHVSLFWYQQALGQGPEFLTYFQNEAQLDKSGLPSDRFFAERPEGSVSTLKIQRTQQEDSAVYLCASRILGWTEAFFGQGTRLTVV.

CDR3 coding DNA: TGTGCCAGCAGTCCAATGGTCCGGGACACGGAGCAGTACTTC. Its protein is CASSPMVRDTEQYF. This chain joins TRBV3-1 (or the pseudogene TRBV3-2) and TRBJ2-7; a possible D gene is TRBD1 (6 bases). Deletions cut 6 bases from V and 7 bases from J, with 19 bases between. The V gene's germline CDR1 is LGHDT and CDR2 YNNKEL (reference sequence). This CDR3 spans 14 amino acids.

The chain links TRBV19 to TRBJ2-1; a weak D match, TRBD2 (6 bases). CDR1 LNHDA and CDR2 SQIVND come from the germline V gene (reference sequence). This CDR3 is 17 amino acids long. Trimming shortened V by 4 bases and J by 0 bases, and 16 bases separated the two germline ends. CDR3 bases: TGTGCCAGTAGTACCCGAACTAGCTCTTCCTCCTACAATGAGCAGTTCTTC. Its protein is CASSTRTSSSSYNEQFF.

The V call is TRBV5-5, the J call TRBJ2-5; D unclear. Germline CDR1 reads SGHKS; CDR2 reads YYEKEE (reference sequence). The CDR3 spans 14 residues. The germline V and J ends were trimmed by 4 bases and 4 bases, with 14 bases remaining between them. CDR3 loop: CASSPSPVSETQYF. In nucleotides, the CDR3 is TGTGCCAGCAGCCCCTCCCCGGTCTCAGAGACCCAGTACTTC.

The J gene is TRBJ2-5, the V gene TRBV29-1; 8 bases agree with TRBD1. Losses at the gene ends were 7 bases for V and 2 bases for J; bases not matched to a gene: 3. Germline assignment: CDR1 SQVTM and CDR2 ANQGSEA. The CDR3 is 12 residues long. CDR3 amino acids: CSGRTGQETQYF. In DNA form, the CDR3 reads TGCAGCGGGCGGACAGGGCAAGAGACCCAGTACTTC.

The chain employs TRBV11-2 and TRBJ1-2; tentative D call: TRBD1 (6 bases). The CDR3 has 17 residues. V was shortened by 0 bases and J by 0 bases, with 14 bases between the two germline ends. Germline assignment: CDR1 SGHAT and CDR2 FQNNGV. The CDR3 nucleotides read TGTGCCAGCAGCTTAGATGGGGGCCACTCTTCTAACTATGGCTACACCTTC. Protein sequence: CASSLDGGHSSNYGYTF.

The genes are TRBV11-2 and TRBJ2-5, with 7 bases identical to TRBD1. In germline, CDR1 is SGHAT, CDR2 FQNNGV. This CDR3 has 14 amino acids. V dropped 1 base and J dropped 5; count of bases not matched to a gene: 4. The CDR3 DNA reads TGTGCCAGCAGCTTAGGGACAGGCTGGGAGACCCAGTACTTC. It codes for CASSLGTGWETQYF.

This chain links TRBV18 with TRBJ1-1; 9 bases are shared with TRBD1. Germline V CDR1 and CDR2: KGHSH, LQKENI. This CDR3 is built from 15 residues. Germline trimming cut 2 bases from V and 1 base from J; bases unmatched to any gene: 2. The CDR3 protein is CASSPKDRGNTEAFF. CDR3 sequence (DNA): TGTGCCAGCTCACCAAAGGACAGGGGGAACACTGAAGCTTTCTTT.

The table lists this clone with a few counts. CDR3 DNA sequence: TGTGCCAGCAGCAGGAATAGCGGGAGCACTAAGTTGCAGTACTTC. It specifies CASSRNSGSTKLQYF. V gene TRBV14 combines with J gene TRBJ2-7, with 9 nucleotides matching TRBD2. This CDR3 has 15 amino acids. Germline V CDR1 and CDR2: SGHDN, FVKESK. The trim removed 5 bases at V and 9 bases at J, leaving 14 bases unmatched.

V and J are TRBV7-2 and TRBJ1-2; D perhaps matches TRBD1 (6 bases). The CDR3 contains 15 residues. Trimming left V 6 bases short and J 2 bases short, with 16 bases between. CDR1 is SGHTA and CDR2 is FQGNSA in the germline V gene. The CDR3 loop reads CASSTGNPKNYGYTF. As DNA, the CDR3 is TGTGCCAGCAGTACAGGGAACCCCAAAAACTATGGCTACACCTTC.

This sequence joins TRBV3-1 (or the pseudogene TRBV3-2) and TRBJ2-2, with 7 bases matching TRBD2. The CDR3 is 15 residues long. Germline V gives CDR1 LGHDT, CDR2 YNNKEL (reference sequence). Trimming took 0 bases from V and 5 from J; bases not matched to a gene: 3. CDR3 sequence: CASSQEGGRTGELFF. The CDR3 DNA reads as TGTGCCAGCAGCCAAGAGGGAGGGCGGACCGGGGAGCTGTTTTTT.